The subject of this entry is one T cell receptor (beta chain). This CDR3 is built from 13 residues. V lost 5 bases to trimming and J lost 7 bases, with 12 bases between them. CDR1 and CDR2 (germline): GTSNPN, SVGIG (reference sequence). This entry comes from a study of shared clonotypes between healthy human individuals. Clones were sequenced by immunoSEQ multiplex PCR, and TCRdb holds only the in-frame ones, with some missing. The sample consists of hundreds of thousands of clones, around 79% of them appearing once. Unsorted samples used some 89 million PBMCs for genomic DNA. The sequencing input was PBMCs. This chain links TRBV30 with TRBJ1-6, with D possibly being TRBD1 (5 bases). The sequence was obtained from a woman aged 35 to 49 in good health. Some clones in this sample may be carry-over from other donors' samples. CDR3 bases: TGTGCCTGGGGGAAAGCAGGGAATTCACCCCTCCACTTT. This codes for CAWGKAGNSPLHF.